The 12 T cell receptor beta chains below come from one sample, sequenced in a study of OX40 agonist ivuxolimab in advanced cancers. Libraries were constructed by the immunoSEQ multiplex PCR assay. TCRdb's version of the immuneACCESS table is confined to in-frame rearrangements and falls short of the full clone set. An unresolved V gene accounts for under half of the shortfall where checked; the remainder is of unknown origin. The sample table holds 45,000 or so clones, of which 75% to 85% were seen once. The ten most abundant clones make up around 2.5% of the sample. Source: CD4+ or CD8+ T cells sorted from blood, taken in a trial of the OX40 agonist ivuxolimab. These receptors originate from an adult with an advanced solid tumor such as melanoma, head and neck, liver or kidney cancer.

The chain carries TRBV7-9 and TRBJ2-7; the D gene is possibly TRBD1 (6 bases). Trimming stripped 3 bases from V and 6 bases from J, with 15 bases between. The length of the CDR3 is 14 residues. Germline V gives CDR1 SEHNR, CDR2 FQNEAQ (reference sequence). The CDR3 sequence is CASSLDVRGGEQYF. The CDR3 nucleotides are TGTGCCAGCAGCTTGGACGTCAGGGGTGGCGAGCAGTACTTC.

The chain combines TRBV5-1 with TRBJ2-1; the D gene is possibly TRBD2 (6 bases). The CDR3 runs to 17 residues. Germline V gene lookup returns CDR1 SGHRS and CDR2 YFSETQ. V gave up 1 base and J gave up 5 bases, with 19 bases separating them. The CDR3 DNA follows: TGCGCCAGCAGCTTGAGGCGGGGCTTTGACGTCGACAATGAGCAGTTCTTC. Protein product: CASSLRRGFDVDNEQFF.

This clone was counted a few times. V and J are TRBV29-1 and TRBJ2-7; D is undetermined. Germline V lookup: CDR1 SQVTM, CDR2 ANQGSEA. V was clipped by 2 bases and J by 2 bases, with 7 bases between them. This CDR3 region has 12 residues. Written as DNA, the CDR3 is TGCAGCGTTGAAATGGGAACCTACGAGCAGTACTTC. It encodes CSVEMGTYEQYF.

The chain joins TRBV11-2 to TRBJ2-4, with D perhaps matching TRBD1 (5 bases). From germline, CDR1 is SGHAT and CDR2 FQNNGV. The V end was cut by 5 bases, the J end by 8 bases, with 16 bases between. The CDR3 covers 14 residues. The CDR3 nucleotides are TGTGCCAGCAGCCTGAGCCAGTTGACAGACATTCAGTACTTC. Translation gives CASSLSQLTDIQYF.

The rearrangement uses TRBV25-1 and TRBJ2-1; possible D gene TRBD2, 5 bases. The germline V and J ends were trimmed by 3 bases and 6 bases, with 12 bases remaining between them. Germline CDR1 reads MGHDK; CDR2 reads SYGVNS. The CDR3 runs to 14 residues. The CDR3 DNA follows: TGTGCCAGCAGTGACACGGAGGCTAGCAATGAGCAGTTCTTC. Translated: CASSDTEASNEQFF.

A word on this clone: Other DNA sequences from this sample encode an identical CDR3 as well. J is TRBJ2-3 and V is TRBV15; 8 bases are a match to TRBD2. The length of the CDR3 is 16 residues. Germline V CDR1 and CDR2: LNHNV, YYDKDF (reference sequence). V dropped 4 bases and J dropped 3; count of bases not matched to a gene: 9. The CDR3 DNA follows: TGTGCCACCAGCACACATAGCGGGGAGAGAACAGATACGCAGTATTTT. Translated, it gives CATSTHSGERTDTQYF.

The chain recombines TRBV7-6 with TRBJ2-7; 9 bases align to TRBD1. Losses at the gene ends were 5 bases for V and 5 bases for J; bases not matched to a gene: 10. Germline CDR1 reads SGHVS; CDR2 reads FNYEAQ. The CDR3 is 15 amino acids. The CDR3 region has the DNA TGTGCCAGCAGCCTGGGGGGACAGGGAGCGGACGAGCAGTACTTC. Translated: CASSLGGQGADEQYF.

The rearrangement joins TRBV2 to TRBJ2-7; a weak D match, TRBD1 (6 bases). The V gene's germline CDR1 is SNHLY and CDR2 FYNNEI. This CDR3 comprises 13 residues. Trimming took 3 bases from V and 7 from J, leaving 13 bases between them. The CDR3: CASSDPGEWEQYF. The DNA of the CDR3 is TGTGCCAGCAGTGACCCAGGGGAGTGGGAGCAGTACTTC.

The chain recombines TRBV19 with TRBJ1-2; D not certain. The ends were cut back, 7 bases at V and 6 bases at J, with 15 bases in the middle. There are 13 residues in the CDR3. The V gene's germline CDR1 is LNHDA and CDR2 SQIVND (reference sequence). Written as DNA, the CDR3 is TGTGCCAGTACGCAAGAGGTGGCAGATGGCTACACCTTC. Protein: CASTQEVADGYTF.

This clone was counted only a few times. This sample includes further DNA sequences coding for the same CDR3. The chain employs TRBV6-4 and TRBJ2-1; D remains ambiguous. Germline CDR1 and CDR2: MRHNA and SNTAGT. V was pared by 6 bases and J by 3 bases, with 12 bases between. There are 14 residues in the CDR3. CDR3 in amino acids: CASSLGGLYNEQFF. The CDR3 DNA reads as TGTGCCAGCAGCTTGGGCGGCCTCTACAATGAGCAGTTCTTC.

This sequence joins TRBV7-2 and TRBJ1-1; maybe TRBD1 (6 bases). This CDR3 is built from 16 residues. The V end was cut by 3 bases, the J end by 1 base, with 15 bases between. Germline CDR1 reads SGHTA; CDR2 reads FQGNSA. The CDR3, as DNA: TGTGCCAGCAGCTTCCCTACCAGGGGACAGAACACTGAAGCTTTCTTT. Amino acid sequence: CASSFPTRGQNTEAFF.

This clone was seen a single time. This rearrangement joins TRBV11-1 to TRBJ1-6; D is undetermined. The CDR3 is 14 amino acids. Trimming took 1 base from V and 6 from J, leaving 7 bases between them. Per the germline V gene, CDR1 is SGHAT and CDR2 is FQDESV (reference sequence). CDR3 sequence (DNA): TGTGCCAGCAGCTTAGTCCCGAGTAATTCACCCCTCCACTTT. Its translation: CASSLVPSNSPLHF.